Sequencing of this T cell receptor (beta chain) was carried out in a study of neurological immune-mediated disorders. General study points: Among expanded clones, no CDR3 amino acid sequences were shared across subjects, a pattern suggesting private repertoires in all groups.

Synthesis of cDNA was accomplished via 5'RACE employing 10-nucleotide random UMIs. Using its own MiXCR run on the 5' RACE reads, TCRdb lists one record per CDR3 protein. This sample yields some 22,000 distinct CDR3 sequences, of which about 12% are seen a single time; around 5% belongs to the top ten. Time point meaning: technical triplicate 1. In its sample, this clonotype is medium-sized. No antigen is known for it. Sequenced input: CD4+ T cells from blood. The source is a female donor with HTLV-1-associated myelopathy (HAM/TSP).

CDR3 coding DNA: TGTGCCATCAGTGAGTCGACAGGGCCCTATGGCTACACCTTC. Translation: CAISESTGPYGYTF. The chain carries TRBV10-3 and TRBJ1-2; 7 bases are a match to TRBD1. The CDR3 covers 14 residues. The V segment lost 0 bases and the J segment 4 bases; nucleotides outside the gene matches: 2. The germline CDR1 and CDR2 sequences are ENHRY and SYGVKD.